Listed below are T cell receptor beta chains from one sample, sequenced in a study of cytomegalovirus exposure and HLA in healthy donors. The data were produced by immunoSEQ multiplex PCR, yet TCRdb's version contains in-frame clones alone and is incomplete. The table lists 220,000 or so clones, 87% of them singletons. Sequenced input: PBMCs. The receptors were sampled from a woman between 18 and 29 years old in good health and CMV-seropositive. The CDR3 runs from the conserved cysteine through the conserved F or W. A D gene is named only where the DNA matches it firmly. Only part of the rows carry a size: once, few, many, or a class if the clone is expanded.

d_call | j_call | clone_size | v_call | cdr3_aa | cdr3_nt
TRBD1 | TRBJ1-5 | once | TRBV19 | CASSIPGTGVPRNQPQHF | TGTGCCAGTAGTATACCCGGGACAGGGGTCCCCCGCAATCAGCCCCAGCATTTT
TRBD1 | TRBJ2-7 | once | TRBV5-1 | CASSLDRGRNEQYF | TGCGCCAGCAGCTTAGACAGGGGGCGAAACGAGCAGTACTTC
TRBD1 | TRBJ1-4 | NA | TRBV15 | CATHTWQGVWKLFF | TGTGCCACACACACCTGGCAGGGGGTGTGGAAACTGTTTTTT
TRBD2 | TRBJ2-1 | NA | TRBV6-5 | CASSPGLAGLGEQFF | TGTGCCAGCAGTCCCGGACTAGCGGGACTTGGGGAGCAGTTCTTC
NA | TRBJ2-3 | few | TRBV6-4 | CASSDSDSGGAYTQYF | TGTGCCAGCAGTGACTCGGATAGCGGAGGCGCTTATACGCAGTATTTT
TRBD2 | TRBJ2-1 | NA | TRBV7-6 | CASSLEPGTSGGLYNEQFF | TGTGCCAGCAGCTTAGAACCCGGGACTAGCGGAGGGCTTTACAATGAGCAGTTCTTC
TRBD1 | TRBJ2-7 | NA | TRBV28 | CASSFWDRYEQYF | TGTGCCAGCAGTTTTTGGGACAGATACGAGCAGTACTTC
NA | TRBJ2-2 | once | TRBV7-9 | CASSQPRGRDFYTGELFF | TGTGCCAGCAGCCAACCCCGGGGCAGGGACTTTTACACCGGGGAGCTGTTTTTT
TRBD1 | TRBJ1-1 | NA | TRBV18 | CASSPSGTGSTEAFF | TGTGCCAGCTCACCTTCCGGGACAGGGTCGACTGAAGCTTTCTTT
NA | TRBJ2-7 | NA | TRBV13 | CASSHSYEQYF | TGTGCCAGCTCCCACTCCTACGAGCAGTACTTC
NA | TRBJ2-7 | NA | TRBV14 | CASSQGHNPYEQYF | TGTGCCAGCAGCCAGGGACATAACCCCTACGAGCAGTACTTC
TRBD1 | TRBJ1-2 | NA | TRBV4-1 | CASSHRLLRDRGSGYTF | TGCGCCAGCAGCCACCGACTGCTCCGGGACAGGGGTTCCGGCTACACCTTC
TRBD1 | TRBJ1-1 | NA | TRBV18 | CASSPTGGAGVGNTEAFF | TGTGCCAGCTCACCAACAGGGGGCGCGGGAGTAGGAAACACTGAAGCTTTCTTT
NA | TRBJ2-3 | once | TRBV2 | CASSRLEVATDTQYF | TGTGCCAGCAGTCGACTAGAGGTGGCCACAGATACGCAGTATTTT
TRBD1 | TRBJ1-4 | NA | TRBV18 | CASSLGQGGEKLFF | TGTGCCAGCTCACTGGGACAGGGAGGAGAAAAACTGTTTTTT
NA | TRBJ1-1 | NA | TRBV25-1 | CASSELGEAFF | TGTGCCAGCAGTGAACTCGGTGAAGCTTTCTTT
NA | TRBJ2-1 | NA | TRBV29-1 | CSVEFALTYNEQFF | TGCAGCGTTGAATTCGCGCTAACCTACAATGAGCAGTTCTTC
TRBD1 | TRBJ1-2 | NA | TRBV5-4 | CASSLDQDRGPMGYTF | TGTGCCAGCAGCTTGGATCAGGACAGGGGGCCTATGGGCTACACCTTC
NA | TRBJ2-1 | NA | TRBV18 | CASSPSGDNEQFF | TGTGCCAGCTCACCCAGCGGCGACAATGAGCAGTTCTTC
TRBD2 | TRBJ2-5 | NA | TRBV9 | CASSVGGASGLQETQYF | TGTGCCAGCAGCGTAGGGGGGGCTAGCGGGTTACAAGAGACCCAGTACTTC
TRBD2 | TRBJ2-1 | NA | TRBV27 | CASSFGGLGGNEQFF | TGTGCCAGCAGTTTTGGGGGACTAGGAGGGAATGAGCAGTTCTTC
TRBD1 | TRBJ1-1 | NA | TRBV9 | CASSDPRGRNTEAFF | TGTGCCAGCAGCGACCCCAGGGGGCGGAACACTGAAGCTTTCTTT
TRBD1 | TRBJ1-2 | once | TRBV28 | CASSPPGQGYGYTF | TGTGCCAGCAGTCCCCCAGGACAGGGCTATGGCTACACCTTC
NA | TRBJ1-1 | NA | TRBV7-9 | CASSLVGLGMNTEAFF | TGTGCCAGCAGCTTAGTGGGGCTGGGAATGAACACTGAAGCTTTCTTT
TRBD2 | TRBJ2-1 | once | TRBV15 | CATSRRLAASSYNEQFF | TGTGCCACCAGCAGAAGACTAGCGGCGAGCTCCTACAATGAGCAGTTCTTC
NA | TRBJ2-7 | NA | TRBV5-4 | CASSSRVGEQYF | TGTGCCAGCAGCTCCAGGGTTGGAGAGCAGTACTTC
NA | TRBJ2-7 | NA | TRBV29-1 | CSVEGAAYEQYF | TGCAGCGTTGAGGGGGCGGCCTACGAGCAGTACTTC
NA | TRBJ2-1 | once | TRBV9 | CASSADSLEQFF | TGTGCCAGCAGCGCGGACTCGTTGGAGCAGTTCTTC
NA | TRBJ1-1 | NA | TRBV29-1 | CSVVAPNTEAFF | TGCAGCGTTGTGGCCCCGAACACTGAAGCTTTCTTT
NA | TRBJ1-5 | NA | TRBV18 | CASSPPGAPGSNQPQHF | TGTGCCAGCTCACCTCCGGGTGCCCCGGGTAGCAATCAGCCCCAGCATTTT
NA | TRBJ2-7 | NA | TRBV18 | CASSPTGDGSYEQYF | TGTGCCAGCTCACCGACGGGGGACGGCTCCTACGAGCAGTACTTC
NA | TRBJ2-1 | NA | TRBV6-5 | CASSYADSDEQFF | TGTGCCAGCAGTTATGCGGATAGCGATGAGCAGTTCTTC
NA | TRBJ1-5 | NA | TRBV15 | CATSRLGQPQHF | TGTGCCACCTCCAGACTAGGTCAGCCCCAGCATTTT
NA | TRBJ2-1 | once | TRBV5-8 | CASSFGTSSYNEQFF | TGTGCCAGCAGCTTCGGGACAAGCTCCTACAATGAGCAGTTCTTC
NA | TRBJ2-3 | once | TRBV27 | CASRKRGRGGADTQYF | TGTGCCAGCAGAAAAAGGGGGAGGGGAGGTGCAGATACGCAGTATTTT
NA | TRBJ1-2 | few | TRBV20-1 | CSTFGSYTF | TGCAGCACCTTCGGGAGTTACACCTTC
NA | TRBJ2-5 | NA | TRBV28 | CASSPFGLQETQYF | TGTGCCAGCAGCCCCTTTGGACTCCAAGAGACCCAGTACTTC
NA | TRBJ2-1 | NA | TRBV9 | CASSEFSGPNEQFF | TGTGCCAGCAGCGAATTTAGCGGACCCAATGAGCAGTTCTTC
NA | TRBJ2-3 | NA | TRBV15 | CATSRDAIGGTVADTQYF | TGTGCCACCAGCAGAGATGCCATTGGCGGGACGGTGGCAGATACGCAGTATTTT
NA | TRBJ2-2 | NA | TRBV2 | CASDDSFNTGELFF | TGTGCCAGCGATGACAGCTTCAACACCGGGGAGCTGTTTTTT
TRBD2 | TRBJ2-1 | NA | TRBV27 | CASSLLAGGPYNEQFF | TGTGCCAGCAGTTTACTAGCGGGAGGGCCCTACAATGAGCAGTTCTTC
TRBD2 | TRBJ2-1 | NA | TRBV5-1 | CASSPGLVRTEQFF | TGCGCCAGCAGCCCTGGACTAGTAAGGACCGAGCAGTTCTTC
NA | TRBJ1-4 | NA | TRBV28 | CASSPSAGAGNEKLFF | TGTGCCAGCAGTCCCTCGGCGGGGGCGGGTAATGAAAAACTGTTTTTT
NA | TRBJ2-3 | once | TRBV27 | CASPLRVRGAAYTQYF | TGTGCCAGCCCTTTACGCGTCAGGGGGGCAGCCTATACGCAGTATTTT
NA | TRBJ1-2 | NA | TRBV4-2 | CASSLLWAGEYGYTF | TGTGCCAGCAGCCTGTTATGGGCGGGGGAGTATGGCTACACCTTC
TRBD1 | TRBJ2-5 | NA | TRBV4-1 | CASSQDKGQGAWETQYF | TGCGCCAGCAGCCAAGATAAGGGGCAGGGGGCTTGGGAGACCCAGTACTTC
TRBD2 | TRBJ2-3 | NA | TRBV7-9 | CASSLLGGGSRTDTQYF | TGTGCCAGCAGCCTTTTAGGTGGCGGGAGTCGAACAGATACGCAGTATTTT
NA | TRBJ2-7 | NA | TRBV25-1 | CASSEGHLYEQYF | TGTGCCAGCAGTGAAGGACATCTCTACGAGCAGTACTTC
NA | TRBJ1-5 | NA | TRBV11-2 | CASSLDRDQPQHF | TGTGCCAGCAGCTTAGACCGGGATCAGCCCCAGCATTTT
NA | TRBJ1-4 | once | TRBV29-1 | CSVGLGSKLFF | TGCAGCGTCGGACTGGGGTCAAAACTGTTTTTT
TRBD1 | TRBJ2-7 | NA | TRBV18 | CASSEGQAYEQYF | TGTGCCAGCTCCGAGGGACAGGCCTACGAGCAGTACTTC
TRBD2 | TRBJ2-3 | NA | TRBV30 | CAWSVTREREDTQYF | TGTGCCTGGAGTGTAACGCGGGAGAGGGAAGATACGCAGTATTTT
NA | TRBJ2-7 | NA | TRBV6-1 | CASSPGTTYEQYF | TGTGCCAGCAGTCCGGGAACCACCTACGAGCAGTACTTC
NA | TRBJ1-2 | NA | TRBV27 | CASSFGGADYGYTF | TGTGCCAGCAGTTTTGGGGGCGCGGACTATGGCTACACCTTC
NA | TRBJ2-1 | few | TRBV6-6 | CASSYGTQADEQFF | TGTGCCAGCAGTTACGGAACACAGGCGGATGAGCAGTTCTTC
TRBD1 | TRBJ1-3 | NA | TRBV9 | CASSVGTGLYSGNTIYF | TGTGCCAGCAGCGTAGGGACAGGGCTCTACTCTGGAAACACCATATATTTT
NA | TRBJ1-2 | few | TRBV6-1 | CANRAGDYGYTF | TGTGCCAACCGGGCAGGGGACTATGGCTACACCTTC
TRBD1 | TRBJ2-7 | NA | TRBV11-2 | CASSSTGGLSYEQYF | TGTGCCAGCAGCTCGACAGGGGGGCTCTCCTACGAGCAGTACTTC
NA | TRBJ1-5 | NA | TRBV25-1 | CASGKEQGRQPQHF | TGTGCCAGCGGCAAAGAACAGGGACGGCAGCCCCAGCATTTT
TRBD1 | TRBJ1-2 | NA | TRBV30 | CAWMETGGGNYGYTF | TGTGCCTGGATGGAAACAGGGGGCGGAAACTATGGCTACACCTTC